There are a few counts of the clone carrying this T cell receptor (beta chain). Its antigen is undetermined. These data are taken from a study of CD8+ T cells in alopecia areata. The overall study: Tofacitinib lasted 6 to 18 months, then 6 months off drug.

Study observations and caveats: Tofacitinib delivered significant drops in scalp clonality and in expanded CD8+ clones among the top 100.

This CDR3 has 13 amino acids. Germline-derived CDR1 and CDR2 are GTSNPN and SVGIG (reference sequence). Trimming took 4 bases from V and 4 from J; bases not matched to a gene: 7. RNA, once extracted, was reverse transcribed into cDNA for use as the sequencing template. Repertoires were generated with immunoSEQ multiplex PCR, while TCRdb's copy carries only in-frame clones and drops some. The sample shows around 190,000 clones, 60% of them seen only once. Noted treatment: oral pan-JAK inhibitor, 5-10 mg twice daily. The origin of this receptor is a human donor with alopecia areata. The chain couples TRBV30 to TRBJ2-7; 7 bases fit TRBD1. The sequences come from CD4+ T cells sorted from blood, collected at week 24, from a patient treated with tofacitinib. CDR3 nucleotides: TGTGCCTGGAACCGACAGGGAAATTACGAGCAGTACTTC. Translation gives CAWNRQGNYEQYF.